The T cell receptor (beta chain) under discussion was sequenced for a study of blood T cell repertoires in COVID-19 (dated by TCRdb to 2018 to 2021). For the study in its entirety: Samples from collaborators originated in the United States, Italy and Spain and spanned both the acute and convalescent phases of COVID-19. The prospective study material was composed of cDNA or gDNA derived from T cells, B-cell-depleted T cells, or PBMCs. Deeply sampled blood TCRbeta repertoires from subjects exposed to, actively infected with, or recovered from COVID-19 were included in the dataset. A freely available public database, intended as a resource for researchers studying the immune response to SARS-CoV-2, is where the repertoires were released. The samples were drawn from two sources: the first 160 participants of the ongoing ImmuneRACE study, and 1,000 to 1,500 subjects contributed by 6 global collaborators. Sample metadata almost always included a de-identified subject ID, COVID-19 status, age in years and sex. Where HLA class I and class II types were available, the types were taken from metadata supplied by the sample provider, not from assay-based typing.

On the study overall, not on this receptor specifically: The quantity of clinical and demographic metadata differed by source and by participant and was supplied without curation.

Each collaborating institution followed its own protocols to collect whole blood in K2EDTA tubes. For TCRbeta analysis, collaborator samples were shipped as frozen whole blood, as isolated PBMCs, or as DNA extracted from either sample type. The immunoSEQ Assay, a bias-controlled multiplex PCR, was used to amplify TCRbeta CDR3 regions from genomic DNA. In the authors' own workflow: Within the assay, amplification of reference gene primers was used to estimate how many nucleated cells each sample contained. To quantify the absolute abundance of each unique TCRbeta CDR3 rearrangement, sequence reads were collapsed and filtered. For each sample, productive Simpson clonality was calculated as the square root of Simpson's diversity index over productive rearrangements. The clones in this table, taken by TCRdb from immuneACCESS, are in-frame only. Not every clone is retained; where verified, under half of the shortfall comes from an unresolved V gene, and the cause of the rest is unknown. The DNA gave D and trimming, while V, J and clone size come from that table. The sample data list roughly 200,000 clones, and around 85% of these were observed just once. About 10% of the sample belongs to the ten largest clones.

As encoded in the germline V gene, CDR1 is SGHAT while CDR2 is FQNNGV. There are 14 amino acids in the CDR3, from cysteine to phenylalanine inclusive. The read is trimmed to its CDR3 DNA, 42 bases read in frame from base 1. Trimming takes 6 bases off V and 5 bases off J; junction bases not matched to a gene: 5. On this clone: Its recognized antigen is unknown. No per-base quality is available; no much larger clone lies one base away.

The chain joins TRBV11-2 to TRBJ2-1, with 9 bases matching TRBD2. The sample consisted of peripheral blood. The clonotype was recovered from a human donor with active or convalescent COVID-19. The donor label of this sample is uncertain. The CDR3 has the sequence CASRTLAGHNEQFF. The bases read TGTGCCAGCAGGACACTAGCGGGCCACAATGAGCAGTTCTTC.